The source of this T cell receptor beta chain is a study of post-analysis software for immune sequencing data. For the study at large: Disease trajectories encompassed relapsing-remitting, secondary progressive and progressive-relapsing multiple sclerosis.

Sequencing libraries made from TCR beta cDNA carried unique molecular identifiers. TCRdb itself ran the PCR reads through MiXCR, one entry per CDR3 protein. This sample yields hundreds of thousands of distinct CDR3 sequences, of which about 53% are seen a single time; approximately 4.4% belongs to the top ten. Whole-study findings and limits: Versus controls, multiple sclerosis patients showed significantly lower diversity (normalized Chao1). Controls showed lower frequencies than patients for 4 or 5 TRBV segments, and TRBV5-6, TRBV5-1 and TRBV20-1 were among these.

Turning to this clonotype: What it binds is unknown.

The CDR3 extends over 14 amino acids. CDR1 and CDR2 from the germline V gene are SGHVS and FQNEAQ. V was clipped by 4 bases and J by 6 bases; unmatched bases: 7. The genes are TRBV7-8 and TRBJ2-3; 7 positions agree with TRBD2. The TCR originated in a girl aged 10-17 years with multiple sclerosis. The sample taken for sequencing was blood. The CDR3 sequence: CASSWGGSGDTQYF. Written as DNA, the CDR3 is TGTGCCAGCAGCTGGGGGGGGAGTGGCGATACGCAGTATTTT.